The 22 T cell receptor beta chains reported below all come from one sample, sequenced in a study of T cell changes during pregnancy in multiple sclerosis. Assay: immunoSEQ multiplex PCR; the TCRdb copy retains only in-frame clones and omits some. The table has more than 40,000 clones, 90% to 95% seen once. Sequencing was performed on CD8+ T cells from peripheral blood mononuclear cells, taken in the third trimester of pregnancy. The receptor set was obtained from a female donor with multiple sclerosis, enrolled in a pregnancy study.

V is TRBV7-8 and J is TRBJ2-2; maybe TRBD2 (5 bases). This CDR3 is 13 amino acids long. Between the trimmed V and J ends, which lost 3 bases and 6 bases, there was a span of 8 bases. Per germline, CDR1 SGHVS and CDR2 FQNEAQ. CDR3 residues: CASSLGSSGELFF. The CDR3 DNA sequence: TGTGCCAGCAGCTTGGGGAGTTCCGGGGAGCTGTTTTTT.

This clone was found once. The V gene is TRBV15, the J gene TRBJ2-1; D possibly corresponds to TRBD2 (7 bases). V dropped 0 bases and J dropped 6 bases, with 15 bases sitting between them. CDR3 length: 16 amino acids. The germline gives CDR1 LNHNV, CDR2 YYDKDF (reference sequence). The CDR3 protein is CATSREGAGEGNEQFF. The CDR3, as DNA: TGTGCCACCAGCAGAGAGGGGGCAGGGGAGGGCAATGAGCAGTTCTTC. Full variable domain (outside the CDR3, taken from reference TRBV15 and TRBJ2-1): DAMVIQNPRYQVTQFGKPVTLSCSQTLNHNVMYWYQQKSSQAPKLLFHYYDKDFNNEADTPDNFQSRRPNTSFCFLDIRSPGLGDTAMYLCATSREGAGEGNEQFFGPGTRLTVL.

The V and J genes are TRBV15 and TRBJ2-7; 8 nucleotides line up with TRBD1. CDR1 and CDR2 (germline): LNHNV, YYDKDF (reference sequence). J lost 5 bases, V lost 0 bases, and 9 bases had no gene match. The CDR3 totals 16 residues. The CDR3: CATSRDQGRGLDEQYF. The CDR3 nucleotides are TGTGCCACCAGCAGAGATCAGGGCAGGGGGCTGGACGAGCAGTACTTC. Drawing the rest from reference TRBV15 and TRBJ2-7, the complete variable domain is DAMVIQNPRYQVTQFGKPVTLSCSQTLNHNVMYWYQQKSSQAPKLLFHYYDKDFNNEADTPDNFQSRRPNTSFCFLDIRSPGLGDTAMYLCATSRDQGRGLDEQYFGPGTRLTVT.

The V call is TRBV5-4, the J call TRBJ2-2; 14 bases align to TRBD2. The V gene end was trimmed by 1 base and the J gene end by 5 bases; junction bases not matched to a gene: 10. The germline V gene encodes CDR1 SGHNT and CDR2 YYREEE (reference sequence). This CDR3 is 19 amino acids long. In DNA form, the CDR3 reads TGTGCCAGCAGCTTGCCGGGACTAGCGGGAGTTAGGCGGACCGGGGAGCTGTTTTTT. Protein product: CASSLPGLAGVRRTGELFF. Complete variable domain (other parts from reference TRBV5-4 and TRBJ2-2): ETGVTQSPTHLIKTRGQQVTLRCSSQSGHNTVSWYQQALGQGPQFIFQYYREEENGRGNFPPRFSGLQFPNYSSELNVNALELDDSALYLCASSLPGLAGVRRTGELFFGEGSRLTVL.

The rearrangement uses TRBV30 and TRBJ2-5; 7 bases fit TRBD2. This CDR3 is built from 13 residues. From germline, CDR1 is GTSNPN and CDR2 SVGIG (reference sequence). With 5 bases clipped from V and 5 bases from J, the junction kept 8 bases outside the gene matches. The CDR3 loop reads CAWERLAGETQYF. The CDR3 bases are TGTGCCTGGGAGAGACTAGCCGGGGAGACCCAGTACTTC.

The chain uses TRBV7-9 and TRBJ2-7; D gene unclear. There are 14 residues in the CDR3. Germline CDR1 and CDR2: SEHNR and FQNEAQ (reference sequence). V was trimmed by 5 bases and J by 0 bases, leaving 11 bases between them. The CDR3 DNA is TGTGCCAGCAGCCAATTACGGAGCTCCTACGAGCAGTACTTC. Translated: CASSQLRSSYEQYF.

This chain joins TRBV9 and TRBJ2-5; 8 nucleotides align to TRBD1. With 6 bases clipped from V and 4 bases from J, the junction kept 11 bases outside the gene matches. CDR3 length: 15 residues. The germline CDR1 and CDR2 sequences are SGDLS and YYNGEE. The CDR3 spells CASTQGQGVVETQYF. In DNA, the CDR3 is TGTGCCAGCACCCAAGGACAGGGAGTTGTAGAGACCCAGTACTTC.

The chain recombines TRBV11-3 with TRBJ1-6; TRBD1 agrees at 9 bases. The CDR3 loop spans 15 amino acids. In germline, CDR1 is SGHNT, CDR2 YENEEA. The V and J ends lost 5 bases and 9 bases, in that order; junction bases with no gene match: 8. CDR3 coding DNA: TGTGCCAGCAGCCTACGGGACAGGGAAGGTTCACCCCTCCACTTT. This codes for CASSLRDREGSPLHF.

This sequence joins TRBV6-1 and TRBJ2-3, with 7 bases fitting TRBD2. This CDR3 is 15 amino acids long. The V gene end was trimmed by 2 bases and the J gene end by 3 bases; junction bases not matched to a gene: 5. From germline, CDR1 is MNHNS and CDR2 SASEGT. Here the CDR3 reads CASSELKGGTDTQYF. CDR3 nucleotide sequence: TGTGCCAGCAGTGAACTAAAGGGAGGGACAGATACGCAGTATTTT.

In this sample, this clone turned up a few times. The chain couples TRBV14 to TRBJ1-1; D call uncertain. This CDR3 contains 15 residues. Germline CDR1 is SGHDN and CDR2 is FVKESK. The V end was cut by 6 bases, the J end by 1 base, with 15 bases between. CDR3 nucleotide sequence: TGTGCCAGCAGTCCTCGAGCTGATGCGAACACTGAAGCTTTCTTT. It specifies CASSPRADANTEAFF.

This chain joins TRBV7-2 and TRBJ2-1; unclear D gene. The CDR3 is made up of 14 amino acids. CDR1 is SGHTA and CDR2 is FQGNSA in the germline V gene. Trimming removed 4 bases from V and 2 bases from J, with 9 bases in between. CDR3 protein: CASSSSVPYNEQFF. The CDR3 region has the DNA TGTGCCAGCAGCTCCAGCGTTCCCTACAATGAGCAGTTCTTC.

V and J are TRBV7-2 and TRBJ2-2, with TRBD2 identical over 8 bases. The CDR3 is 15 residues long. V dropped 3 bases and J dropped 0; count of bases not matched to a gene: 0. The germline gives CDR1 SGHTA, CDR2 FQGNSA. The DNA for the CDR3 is TGTGCCAGCAGCTTTAGCGGGGCGAACACCGGGGAGCTGTTTTTT. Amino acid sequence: CASSFSGANTGELFF.

CDR3 nucleotide sequence: TGTGCCAGCAGTTCCGAGGGACAGATCGAAGCTTTCTTT. Translation: CASSSEGQIEAFF. The chain couples TRBV27 to TRBJ1-1, with 7 bases aligning to TRBD1. The CDR3 extends over 13 amino acids. The germline V gene has CDR1 MNHEY and CDR2 SMNVEV (reference sequence). The V segment lost 4 bases and the J segment 8 bases; nucleotides outside the gene matches: 7.

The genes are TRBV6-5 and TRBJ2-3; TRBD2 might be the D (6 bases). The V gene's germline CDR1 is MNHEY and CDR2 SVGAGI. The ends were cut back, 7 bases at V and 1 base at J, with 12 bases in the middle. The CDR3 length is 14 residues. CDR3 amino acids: CASTSGLRTDTQYF. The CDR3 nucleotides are TGTGCCAGCACATCGGGACTCCGCACAGATACGCAGTATTTT.

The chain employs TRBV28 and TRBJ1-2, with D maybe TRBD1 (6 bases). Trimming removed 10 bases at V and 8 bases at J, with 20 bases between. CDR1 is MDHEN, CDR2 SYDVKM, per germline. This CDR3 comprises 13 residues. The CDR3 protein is CAIQWGQGSGYTF. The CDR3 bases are TGTGCCATCCAATGGGGGCAGGGGAGCGGCTACACCTTC.

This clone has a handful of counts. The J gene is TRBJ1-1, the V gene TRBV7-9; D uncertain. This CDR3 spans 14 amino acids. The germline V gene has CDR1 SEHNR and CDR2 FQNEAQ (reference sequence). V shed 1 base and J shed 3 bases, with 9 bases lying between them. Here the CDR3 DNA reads TGTGCCAGCAGCTTAGTAGGAGCCCACACTGAAGCTTTCTTT. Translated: CASSLVGAHTEAFF.

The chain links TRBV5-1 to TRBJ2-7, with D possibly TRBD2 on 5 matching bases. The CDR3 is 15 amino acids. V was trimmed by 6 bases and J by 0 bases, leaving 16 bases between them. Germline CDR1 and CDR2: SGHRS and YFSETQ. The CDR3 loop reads CASTHGLSSSYEQYF. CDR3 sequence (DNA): TGCGCCAGCACCCATGGACTCTCGAGCTCCTACGAGCAGTACTTC.

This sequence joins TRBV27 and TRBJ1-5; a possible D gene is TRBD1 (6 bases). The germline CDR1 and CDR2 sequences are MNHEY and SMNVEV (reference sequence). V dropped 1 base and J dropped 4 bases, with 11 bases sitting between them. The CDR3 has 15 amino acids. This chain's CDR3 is CASSLWGGSNQPQHF. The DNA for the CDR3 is TGTGCCAGCAGTTTATGGGGGGGCTCAAATCAGCCCCAGCATTTT.

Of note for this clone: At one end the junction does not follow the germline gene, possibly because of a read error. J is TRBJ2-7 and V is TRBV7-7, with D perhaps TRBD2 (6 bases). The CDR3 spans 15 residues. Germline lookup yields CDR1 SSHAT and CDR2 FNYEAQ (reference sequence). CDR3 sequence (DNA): TGTGCTAGCAGCCAAGGGACTGGCTGGGGCTACGAGCAGTACTTC. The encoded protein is CASSQGTGWGYEQYF.

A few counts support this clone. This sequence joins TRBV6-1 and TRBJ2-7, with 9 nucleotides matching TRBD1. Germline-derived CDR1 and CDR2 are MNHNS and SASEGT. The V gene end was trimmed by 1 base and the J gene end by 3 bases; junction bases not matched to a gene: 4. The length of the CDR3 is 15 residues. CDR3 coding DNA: TGTGCCAGCAGTGAAGGGGAGACAGGGGGCTACGAGCAGTACTTC. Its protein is CASSEGETGGYEQYF.

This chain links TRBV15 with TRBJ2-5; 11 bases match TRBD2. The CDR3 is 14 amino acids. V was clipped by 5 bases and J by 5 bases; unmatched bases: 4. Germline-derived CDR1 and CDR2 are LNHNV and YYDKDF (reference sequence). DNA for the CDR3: TGTGCCACCAGCGAAGGACTAGCGGGCGAGACCCAGTACTTC. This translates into CATSEGLAGETQYF.

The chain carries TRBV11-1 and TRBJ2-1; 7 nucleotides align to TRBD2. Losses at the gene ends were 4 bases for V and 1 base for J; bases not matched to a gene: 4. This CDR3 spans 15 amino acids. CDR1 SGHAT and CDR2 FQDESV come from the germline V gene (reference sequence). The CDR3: CASSSTGGSYNEQFF. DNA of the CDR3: TGTGCCAGCAGCTCAACGGGAGGTTCCTACAATGAGCAGTTCTTC.